This T cell receptor (beta chain) came from a study of response to subunit inactivated influenza vaccine. Study results and caveats: Few new T cells, the authors suggested, are recruited by each seasonal influenza vaccination.

Germline lookup yields CDR1 SQVTM and CDR2 ANQGSEA. The CDR3 sequence is 12 residues long. Trimming took 3 bases from V and 1 from J, leaving 3 bases between them. TCRdb fed the RT-PCR reads into MiXCR, producing one record per CDR3 protein. The sample records more than 150,000 distinct CDR3 sequences, roughly 10% being singletons. Ten or more counts support this clonotype. What it binds is unknown. This clonotype was sampled from a man between 45 and 75 years old who received an inactivated influenza vaccine. Here the sequenced sample was CD8+ T cells sorted from PBMCs, taken approximately 25 months after vaccination. The rearrangement uses TRBV29-1 and TRBJ2-2, with D uncertain. The CDR3 protein is CSVDQNTGELFF. The CDR3 DNA sequence: TGCAGCGTTGACCAGAACACCGGGGAGCTGTTTTTT.